This T cell receptor beta chain was profiled in a study of human T cells and chemical hapten exposure. In regard to this clonotype: Its antigen is not known.

Within the library, unique molecular identifiers were attached to each individual cDNA molecule. TCRdb redid the calling of the RACE reads with MiXCR, one entry per CDR3 protein. Of roughly 60,000 distinct CDR3 sequences in the sample, around 7% were seen once. Time point described: pre-sensitization, week 0. Documented treatment: therapeutic diphenylcyclopropenone sensitization with weekly scalp DPC. General study findings and limits: No alteration of TCRs above 1 in 1000 frequency was seen with DPC sensitization. Versus controls, significantly more large CDR3 similarity clusters arose from expanded TCRs.

Trimming cost V 5 bases and J 8 bases, with 15 bases left between them. The CDR3 is 13 amino acids. The chain links TRBV12-3 or TRBV12-4 to TRBJ1-2; maybe TRBD1 (5 bases). The sequence derives from a woman aged 25-40 years with alopecia areata. Some clones in this sample may be carry-over from other donors' samples. The sequenced sample was whole blood, obtained in connection with sensitization to the hapten diphenylcyclopropenone (DPC). The CDR3 sequence: CASSAQGKWGYTF. The CDR3 DNA reads as TGTGCCAGCAGTGCCCAGGGTAAATGGGGCTACACCTTC.